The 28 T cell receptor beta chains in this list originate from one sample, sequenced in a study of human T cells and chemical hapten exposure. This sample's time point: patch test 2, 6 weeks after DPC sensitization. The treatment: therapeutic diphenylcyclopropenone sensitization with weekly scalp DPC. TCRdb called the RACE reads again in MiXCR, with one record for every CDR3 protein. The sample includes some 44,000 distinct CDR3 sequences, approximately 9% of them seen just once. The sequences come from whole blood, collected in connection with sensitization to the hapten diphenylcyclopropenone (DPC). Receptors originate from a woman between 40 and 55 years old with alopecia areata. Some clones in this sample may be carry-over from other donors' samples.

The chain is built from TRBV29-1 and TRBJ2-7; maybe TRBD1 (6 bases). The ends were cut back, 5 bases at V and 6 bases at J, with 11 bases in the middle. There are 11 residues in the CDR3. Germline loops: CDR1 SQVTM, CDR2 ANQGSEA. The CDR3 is CSVQTGREQYF. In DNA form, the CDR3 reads TGCAGCGTTCAAACAGGGCGCGAGCAGTACTTC.

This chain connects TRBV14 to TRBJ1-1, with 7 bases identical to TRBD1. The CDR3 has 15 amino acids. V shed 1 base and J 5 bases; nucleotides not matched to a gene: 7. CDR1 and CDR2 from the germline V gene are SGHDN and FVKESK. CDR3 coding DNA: TGTGCCAGCAGCCAAGTCCGGGCAGGGGGAACTGAAGCTTTCTTT. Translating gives CASSQVRAGGTEAFF.

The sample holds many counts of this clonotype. Here the CDR3 DNA reads TGTGCCACCAGCAGAGATCGTAGGGGCGCGACAGATACGCAGTATTTT. Its translation: CATSRDRRGATDTQYF. The V and J genes are TRBV15 and TRBJ2-3; perhaps TRBD1 as D (5 bases). Germline values: CDR1 LNHNV, CDR2 YYDKDF (reference sequence). This CDR3 region has 16 residues. V lost 0 bases to trimming and J lost 3 bases, with 13 bases between them.

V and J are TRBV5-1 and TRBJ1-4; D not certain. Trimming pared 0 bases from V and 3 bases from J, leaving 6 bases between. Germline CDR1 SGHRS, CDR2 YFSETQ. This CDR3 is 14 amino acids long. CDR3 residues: CASSLGPPNEKLFF. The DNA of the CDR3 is TGCGCCAGCAGCTTGGGACCCCCTAATGAAAAACTGTTTTTT.

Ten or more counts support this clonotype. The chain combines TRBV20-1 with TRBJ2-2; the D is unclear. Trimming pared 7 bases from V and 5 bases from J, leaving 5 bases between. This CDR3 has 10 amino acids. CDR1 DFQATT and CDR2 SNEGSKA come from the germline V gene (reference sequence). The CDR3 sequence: CSVRTGELFF. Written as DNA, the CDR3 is TGCAGTGTTCGGACCGGGGAGCTGTTTTTT.

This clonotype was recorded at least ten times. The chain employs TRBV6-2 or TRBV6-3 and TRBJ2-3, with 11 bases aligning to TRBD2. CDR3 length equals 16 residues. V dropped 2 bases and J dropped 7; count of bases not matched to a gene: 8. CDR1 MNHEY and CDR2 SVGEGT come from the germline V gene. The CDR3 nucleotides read TGTGCCAGCAGTTACCCCGGGACTAGCGGACTAAATACGCAGTATTTT. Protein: CASSYPGTSGLNTQYF.

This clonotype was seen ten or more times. In DNA, the CDR3 is TGTGCCAGCAGTTTATCCCGGACAGGGGGCTATGGCTACACCTTC. Amino acid sequence: CASSLSRTGGYGYTF. The V call is TRBV12-3 or TRBV12-4, the J call TRBJ1-2; 10 nucleotides match TRBD1. Trimming took 2 bases from V and 4 from J; bases not matched to a gene: 4. The CDR3 has 15 amino acids.

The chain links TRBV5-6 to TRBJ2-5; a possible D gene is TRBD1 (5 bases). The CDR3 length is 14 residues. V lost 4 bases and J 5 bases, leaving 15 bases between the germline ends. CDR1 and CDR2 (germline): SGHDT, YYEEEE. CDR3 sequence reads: CASSVGAGMETQYF. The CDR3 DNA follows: TGTGCCAGCAGCGTAGGAGCAGGGATGGAGACCCAGTACTTC.

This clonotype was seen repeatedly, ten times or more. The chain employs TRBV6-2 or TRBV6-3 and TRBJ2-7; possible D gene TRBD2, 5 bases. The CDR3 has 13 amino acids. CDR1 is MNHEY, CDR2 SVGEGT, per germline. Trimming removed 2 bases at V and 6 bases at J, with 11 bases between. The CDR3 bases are TGTGCCAGCAGTTACATCGGGGTGGGCGAGCAGTACTTC. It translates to CASSYIGVGEQYF.

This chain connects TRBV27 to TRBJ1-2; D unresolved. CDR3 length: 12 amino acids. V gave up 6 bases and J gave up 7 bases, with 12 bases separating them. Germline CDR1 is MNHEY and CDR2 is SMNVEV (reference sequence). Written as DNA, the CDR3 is TGTGCCAGCAGAGCACAGTATGGTGGCTACACCTTC. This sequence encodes CASRAQYGGYTF.

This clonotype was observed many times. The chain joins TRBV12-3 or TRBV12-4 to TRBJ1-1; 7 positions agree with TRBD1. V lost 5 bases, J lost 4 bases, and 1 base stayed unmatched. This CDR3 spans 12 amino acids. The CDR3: CASSPGGTEAFF. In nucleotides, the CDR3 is TGTGCCAGCAGTCCAGGGGGCACTGAAGCTTTCTTT.

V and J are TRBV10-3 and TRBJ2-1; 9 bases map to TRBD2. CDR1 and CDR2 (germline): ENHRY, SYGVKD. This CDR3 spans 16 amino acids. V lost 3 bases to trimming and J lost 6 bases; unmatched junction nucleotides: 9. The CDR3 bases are TGTGCCATCAGTGAAAAAAAACTAGCGGGCGGCAATGAGCAGTTCTTC. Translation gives CAISEKKLAGGNEQFF.

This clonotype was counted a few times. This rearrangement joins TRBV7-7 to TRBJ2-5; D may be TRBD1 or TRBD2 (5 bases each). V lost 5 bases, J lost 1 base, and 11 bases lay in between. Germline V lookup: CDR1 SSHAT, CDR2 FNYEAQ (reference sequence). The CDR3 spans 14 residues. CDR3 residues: CASSRGEIQETQYF. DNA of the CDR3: TGTGCCAGCAGCCGAGGGGAGATCCAAGAGACCCAGTACTTC.

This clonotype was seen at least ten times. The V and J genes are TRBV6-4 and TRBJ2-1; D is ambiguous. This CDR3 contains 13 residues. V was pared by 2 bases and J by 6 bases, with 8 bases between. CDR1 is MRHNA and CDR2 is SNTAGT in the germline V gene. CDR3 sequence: CASSDKPGNEQFF. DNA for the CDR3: TGTGCCAGCAGTGACAAACCGGGCAATGAGCAGTTCTTC.

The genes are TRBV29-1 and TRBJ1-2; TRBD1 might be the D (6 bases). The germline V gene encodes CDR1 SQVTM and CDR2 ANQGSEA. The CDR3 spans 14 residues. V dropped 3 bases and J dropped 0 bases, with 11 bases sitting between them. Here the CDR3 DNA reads TGCAGCGTTGACGGGACACCTACTAACTATGGCTACACCTTC. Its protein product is CSVDGTPTNYGYTF.

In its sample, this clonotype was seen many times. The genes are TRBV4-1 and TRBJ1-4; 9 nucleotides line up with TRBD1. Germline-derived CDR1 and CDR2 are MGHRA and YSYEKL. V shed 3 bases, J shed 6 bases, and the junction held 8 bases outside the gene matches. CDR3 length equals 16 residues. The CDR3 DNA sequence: TGCGCCAGCAGCCAGGATGCGGGACAGGGATATGAAAAACTGTTTTTT. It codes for CASSQDAGQGYEKLFF.

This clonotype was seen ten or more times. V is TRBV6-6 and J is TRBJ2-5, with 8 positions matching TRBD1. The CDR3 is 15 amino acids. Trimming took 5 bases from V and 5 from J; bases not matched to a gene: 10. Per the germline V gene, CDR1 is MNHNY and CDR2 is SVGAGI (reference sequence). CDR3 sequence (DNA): TGTGCCAGCAGTCGACAGGGGCCCCGGGGTGAGACCCAGTACTTC. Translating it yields CASSRQGPRGETQYF.

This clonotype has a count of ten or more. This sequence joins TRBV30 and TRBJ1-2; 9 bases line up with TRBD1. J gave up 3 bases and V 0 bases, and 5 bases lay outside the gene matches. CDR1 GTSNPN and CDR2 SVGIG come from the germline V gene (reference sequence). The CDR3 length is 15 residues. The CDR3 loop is CAWSVQGAIDYGYTF. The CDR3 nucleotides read TGTGCCTGGAGTGTACAGGGGGCGATCGACTATGGCTACACCTTC. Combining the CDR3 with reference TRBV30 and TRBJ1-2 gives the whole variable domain SQTIHQWPATLVQPVGSPLSLECTVEGTSNPNLYWYRQAAGRGLQLLFYSVGIGQISSEVPQNLSASRPQDRQFILSSKKLLLSDSGFYLCAWSVQGAIDYGYTFGSGTRLTVV.

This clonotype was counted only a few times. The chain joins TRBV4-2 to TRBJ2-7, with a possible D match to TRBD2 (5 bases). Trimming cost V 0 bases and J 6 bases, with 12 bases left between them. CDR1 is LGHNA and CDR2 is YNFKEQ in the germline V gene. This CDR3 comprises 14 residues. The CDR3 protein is CASSQDRRAGEQYF. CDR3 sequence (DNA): TGTGCCAGCAGCCAAGACAGGCGGGCCGGCGAGCAGTACTTC.

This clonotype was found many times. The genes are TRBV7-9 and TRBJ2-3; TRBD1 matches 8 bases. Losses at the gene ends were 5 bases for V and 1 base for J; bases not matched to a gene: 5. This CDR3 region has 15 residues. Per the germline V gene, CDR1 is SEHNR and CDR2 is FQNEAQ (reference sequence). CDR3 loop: CASSEDRAGTDTQYF. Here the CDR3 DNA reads TGTGCCAGCAGCGAGGACAGGGCGGGCACAGATACGCAGTATTTT.

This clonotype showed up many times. In DNA, the CDR3 is TGTGCCAGCAGTTACCGAGAATCTGGGGCCAACGTCCTGACTTTC. It codes for CASSYRESGANVLTF. The chain uses TRBV6-2 or TRBV6-3 and TRBJ2-6; the D is unclear. The CDR3 spans 15 residues. Germline CDR1 is MNHEY and CDR2 is SVGEGT. V was clipped by 2 bases and J by 1 base, with 6 bases between them.

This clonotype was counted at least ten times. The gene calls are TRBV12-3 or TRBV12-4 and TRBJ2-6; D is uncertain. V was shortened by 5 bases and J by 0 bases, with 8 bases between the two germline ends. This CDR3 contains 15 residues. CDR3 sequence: CASSPSSSGANVLTF. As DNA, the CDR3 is TGTGCCAGCAGTCCGAGTAGCTCTGGGGCCAACGTCCTGACTTTC.

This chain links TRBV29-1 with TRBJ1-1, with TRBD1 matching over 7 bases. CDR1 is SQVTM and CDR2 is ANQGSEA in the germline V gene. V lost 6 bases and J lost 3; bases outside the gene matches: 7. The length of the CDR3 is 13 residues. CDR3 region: CSVTGTRDTEAFF. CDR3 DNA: TGCAGCGTGACAGGGACCCGGGACACTGAAGCTTTCTTT.

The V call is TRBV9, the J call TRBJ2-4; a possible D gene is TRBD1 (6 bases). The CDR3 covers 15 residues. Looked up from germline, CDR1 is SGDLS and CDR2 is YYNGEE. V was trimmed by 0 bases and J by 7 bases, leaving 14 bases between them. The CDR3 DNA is TGTGCCAGCAGCGTAGATTTGGCAGGGGAGAACATTCAGTACTTC. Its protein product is CASSVDLAGENIQYF.

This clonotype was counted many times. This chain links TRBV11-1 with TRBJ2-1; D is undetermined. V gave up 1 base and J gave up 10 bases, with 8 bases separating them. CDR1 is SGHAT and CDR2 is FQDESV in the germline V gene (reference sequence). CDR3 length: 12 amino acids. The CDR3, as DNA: TGTGCCAGCAGCTTAGAACCCGGGGAGCAGTTCTTC. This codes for CASSLEPGEQFF.

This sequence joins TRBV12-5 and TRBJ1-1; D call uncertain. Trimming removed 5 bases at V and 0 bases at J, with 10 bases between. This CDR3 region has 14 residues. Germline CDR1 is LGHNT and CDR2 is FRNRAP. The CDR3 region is CASGPSALNTEAFF. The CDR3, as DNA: TGTGCTAGTGGTCCCTCCGCATTGAACACTGAAGCTTTCTTT.

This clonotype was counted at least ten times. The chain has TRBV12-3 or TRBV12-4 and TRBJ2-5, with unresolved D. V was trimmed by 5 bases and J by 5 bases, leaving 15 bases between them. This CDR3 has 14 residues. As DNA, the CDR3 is TGTGCCAGCAGTCGGTTTGAGAGCGCGGAGACCCAGTACTTC. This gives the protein CASSRFESAETQYF.

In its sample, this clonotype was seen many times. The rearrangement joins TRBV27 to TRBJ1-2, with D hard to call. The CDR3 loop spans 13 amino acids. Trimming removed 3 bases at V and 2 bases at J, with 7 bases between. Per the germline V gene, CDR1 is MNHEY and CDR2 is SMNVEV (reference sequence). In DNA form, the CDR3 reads TGTGCCAGCAGTTTTGGTCCAAACTATGGCTACACCTTC. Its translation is CASSFGPNYGYTF.